What follows describes a single T cell receptor (beta chain). V lost 5 bases, J lost 9 bases, and 12 bases lay in between. From germline, CDR1 is MNHEY and CDR2 SVGEGT. The CDR3 extends over 12 amino acids. Survey-level immunoSEQ sequencing profiled the TCR beta repertoire. The data were produced by immunoSEQ multiplex PCR, yet TCRdb's version contains in-frame clones alone and is incomplete. The sample has 60,000 to 85,000 clones, roughly 93% seen once; the top ten hold around 4.5%. The sample taken for sequencing was PBMCs. The V and J genes are TRBV6-2 or TRBV6-3 and TRBJ2-3; D uncertain. This TCR was sampled from a man aged 40-55 years with rheumatoid arthritis. The CDR3 nucleotides read TGTGCCAGCAGTCCCCGCAGACGAACGCAGTATTTT. This sequence encodes CASSPRRRTQYF.